The clone carrying this TCR beta chain was observed a few times. The data stem from a study of T-cell reconstitution after alpha-beta-depleted transplantation in children. Germline V gene sequence: CDR1 SEHNR, CDR2 FQNEAQ (reference sequence). The CDR3 is made up of 17 amino acids. V was pared by 4 bases and J by 8 bases, with 10 bases of the junction left unmatched. This sample's TCRbeta library carried unique molecular identifier barcodes. A single record per CDR3 protein comes from TCRdb applying MiXCR to the PCR reads. The sample records approximately 230,000 distinct CDR3 sequences, about 24% being singletons.

This TCR was recovered from a female patient between 2 and 15 years old who had a stem cell transplant for congenital amegakaryocytic thrombocytopenia, so the T cells may come from the graft donor. The input for sequencing was PBMCs, mostly from graft donor cells, taken 360 days after TCRalphabeta/CD19-depleted stem cell transplant. V and J are TRBV7-9 and TRBJ2-1; 14 bases agree with TRBD2. The CDR3 loop is CASSSSPGLAGVHEQFF. DNA for the CDR3: TGTGCCAGCAGCTCCTCTCCGGGACTAGCGGGAGTCCATGAGCAGTTCTTC.